One and the same sample provided the 9 T cell receptor beta chains below, sequenced in a study of CD8 T cells in Susac syndrome. An input of roughly 0.5 to 1 ug of RNA was subjected to reverse transcription using random hexamers. TCRdb recomputed calls from the immunoSEQ multiplex PCR reads with MiXCR, one row per CDR3 protein. Found here are more than 150,000 distinct CDR3 sequences, around 95% of them singletons; the top ten hold 0.14% to 0.15%. The sequenced sample consisted of CD8+ T cells from PBMCs. The receptors derive from a human donor with multiple sclerosis.

The chain has TRBV27 and TRBJ1-2; D is perhaps TRBD1 (6 bases). This CDR3 contains 13 residues. Trimming pared 5 bases from V and 6 bases from J, leaving 13 bases between. Germline values: CDR1 MNHEY, CDR2 SMNVEV (reference sequence). The CDR3 bases are TGTGCCAGCAGTGACCCGGGACAAAATGGCTACACCTTC. Translated, it gives CASSDPGQNGYTF.

This chain joins TRBV5-1 and TRBJ2-7; 7 nucleotides line up with TRBD1. There are 14 residues in the CDR3. V lost 3 bases to trimming and J lost 2 bases; unmatched junction nucleotides: 5. Germline V lookup: CDR1 SGHRS, CDR2 YFSETQ. The DNA of the CDR3 is TGCGCCAGCAGCTCAACCGGGACAGCCTACGAGCAGTACTTC. Translated, it gives CASSSTGTAYEQYF.

The chain has TRBV30 and TRBJ1-6; no firm D call. The V gene lost 3 bases and the J gene lost 7 bases, with 13 bases spanning the gap. Germline values: CDR1 GTSNPN, CDR2 SVGIG (reference sequence). The CDR3 loop spans 14 amino acids. The CDR3 loop reads CAWRSGRRNSPLHF. The CDR3 DNA sequence: TGTGCCTGGAGGTCAGGCAGGCGGAATTCACCCCTCCACTTT.

The table lists this clonotype with a count of one. The chain uses TRBV20-1 and TRBJ2-3; 7 positions agree with TRBD2. This CDR3 has 13 amino acids. Trimming removed 3 bases from V and 6 bases from J; junction bases left unmatched: 6. Germline V gene data show CDR1 as DFQATT and CDR2 as SNEGSKA (reference sequence). The CDR3 coding sequence is TGCAGTGCTAGTTATAGGGAGGGGGATACGCAGTATTTT. This encodes CSASYREGDTQYF.

Of note for this clonotype: One end of the junction varies from germline; a read error may be responsible. The chain joins TRBV29-1 to TRBJ2-1; D might be TRBD2 (6 bases). The germline V gene has CDR1 SQVTM and CDR2 ANQGSEA. CDR3 length: 14 residues. CDR3 coding DNA: TGCAGCTTTGACCTAGCGCTGTCCCTCAATGAGCAGTTCTTC. Translated, it gives CSFDLALSLNEQFF.

CDR3 amino acids: CSIRGVAAEAFF. The CDR3 region has the DNA TGCAGCATCCGAGGTGTCGCAGCTGAAGCTTTCTTT. J is TRBJ1-1 and V is TRBV29-1; D remains unclear. This CDR3 comprises 12 residues. The ends were cut back, 8 bases at V and 6 bases at J, with 16 bases in the middle. In germline, CDR1 is SQVTM, CDR2 ANQGSEA.

The rearrangement links TRBV14 to TRBJ2-1; 10 bases fit TRBD1. The CDR3 consists of 15 residues. The ends lost 3 bases at V and 6 bases at J; junction bases unmatched: 5. CDR1 and CDR2 from the germline V gene are SGHDN and FVKESK. The CDR3 DNA is TGTGCCAGCAGCCAGGGACAGGGGCCCTTCAATGAGCAGTTCTTC. Protein product: CASSQGQGPFNEQFF.

The rearrangement joins TRBV3-1 to TRBJ2-7; 9 positions match TRBD1. V trimming: 4 bases; J trimming: 4 bases; junction bases outside the gene matches: 5. CDR1 and CDR2 (germline): LGHDT, YNNKEL (reference sequence). This CDR3 has 14 residues. Written as DNA, the CDR3 is TGTGCCAGCAGCCCGGGACAGGGCAAGTACGAGCAGTACTTC. Protein: CASSPGQGKYEQYF.

The gene calls are TRBV7-9 and TRBJ1-1; D possibly corresponds to TRBD1 (6 bases). Trimming took off 9 bases at V and 2 bases at J, with 10 bases between the two ends. Germline V gives CDR1 SEHNR, CDR2 FQNEAQ (reference sequence). The CDR3 length is 12 residues. For the CDR3, the DNA is TGTGCCAGTGGACAGTCAAACACTGAAGCTTTCTTT. It encodes CASGQSNTEAFF.